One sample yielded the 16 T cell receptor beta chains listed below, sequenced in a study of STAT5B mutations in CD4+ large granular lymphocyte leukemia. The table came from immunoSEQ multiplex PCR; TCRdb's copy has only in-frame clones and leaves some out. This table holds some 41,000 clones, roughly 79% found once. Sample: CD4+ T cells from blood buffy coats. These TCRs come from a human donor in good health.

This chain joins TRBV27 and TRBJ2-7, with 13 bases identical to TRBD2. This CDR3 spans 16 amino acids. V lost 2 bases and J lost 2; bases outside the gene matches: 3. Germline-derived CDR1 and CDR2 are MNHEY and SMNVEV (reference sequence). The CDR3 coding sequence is TGTGCCAGCAGTTTACGGACTAGCGGGAGAACCTACGAGCAGTACTTC. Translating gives CASSLRTSGRTYEQYF.

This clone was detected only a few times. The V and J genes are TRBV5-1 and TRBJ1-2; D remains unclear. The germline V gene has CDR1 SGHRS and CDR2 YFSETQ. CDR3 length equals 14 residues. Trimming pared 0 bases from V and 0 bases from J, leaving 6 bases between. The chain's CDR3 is CASSLASANYGYTF. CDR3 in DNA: TGCGCCAGCAGCTTGGCATCAGCTAACTATGGCTACACCTTC.

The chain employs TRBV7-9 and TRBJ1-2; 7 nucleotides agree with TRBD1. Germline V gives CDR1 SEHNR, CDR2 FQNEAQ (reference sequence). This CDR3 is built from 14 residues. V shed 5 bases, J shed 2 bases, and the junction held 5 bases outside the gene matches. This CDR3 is CASSQGGLNYGYTF. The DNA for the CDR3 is TGTGCCAGCAGCCAGGGGGGACTGAACTATGGCTACACCTTC.

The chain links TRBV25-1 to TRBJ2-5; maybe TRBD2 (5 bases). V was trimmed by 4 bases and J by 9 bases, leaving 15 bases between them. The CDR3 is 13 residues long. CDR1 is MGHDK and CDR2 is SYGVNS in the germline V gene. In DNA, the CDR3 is TGTGCCAGCAGTGCCTACATAGCGAGGGCCCAGTACTTC. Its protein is CASSAYIARAQYF.

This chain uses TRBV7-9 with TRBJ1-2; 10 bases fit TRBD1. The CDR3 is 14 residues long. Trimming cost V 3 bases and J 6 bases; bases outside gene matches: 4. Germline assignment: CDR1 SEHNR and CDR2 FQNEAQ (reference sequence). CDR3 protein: CASSLLTGGDGYTF. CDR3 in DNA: TGTGCCAGCAGCTTGCTGACAGGGGGCGATGGCTACACCTTC. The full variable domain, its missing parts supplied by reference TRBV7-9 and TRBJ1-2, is DTGVSQNPRHKITKRGQNVTFRCDPISEHNRLYWYRQTLGQGPEFLTYFQNEAQLEKSRLLSDRFSAERPKGSFSTLEIQRTEQGDSAMYLCASSLLTGGDGYTFGSGTRLTVV.

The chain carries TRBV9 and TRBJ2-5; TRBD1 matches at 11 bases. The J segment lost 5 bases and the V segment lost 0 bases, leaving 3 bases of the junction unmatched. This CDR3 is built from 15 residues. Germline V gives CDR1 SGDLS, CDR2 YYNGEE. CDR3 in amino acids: CASSVAGDRGETQYF. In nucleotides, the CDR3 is TGTGCCAGCAGCGTAGCTGGGGACAGGGGGGAGACCCAGTACTTC.

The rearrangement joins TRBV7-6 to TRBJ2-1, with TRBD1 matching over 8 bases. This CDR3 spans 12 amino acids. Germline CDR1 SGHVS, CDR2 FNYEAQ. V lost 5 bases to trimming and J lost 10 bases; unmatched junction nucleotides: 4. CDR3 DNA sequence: TGTGCCAGCAGCGACAGGGGCGTCGAGCAGTTCTTC. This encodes CASSDRGVEQFF.

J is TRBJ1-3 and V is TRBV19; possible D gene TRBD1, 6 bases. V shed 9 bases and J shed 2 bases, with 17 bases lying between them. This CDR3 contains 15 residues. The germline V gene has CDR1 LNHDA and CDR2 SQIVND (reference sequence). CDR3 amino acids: CASQPTGTTGNTIYF. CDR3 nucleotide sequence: TGTGCCAGCCAACCTACCGGGACAACTGGAAACACCATATATTTT.

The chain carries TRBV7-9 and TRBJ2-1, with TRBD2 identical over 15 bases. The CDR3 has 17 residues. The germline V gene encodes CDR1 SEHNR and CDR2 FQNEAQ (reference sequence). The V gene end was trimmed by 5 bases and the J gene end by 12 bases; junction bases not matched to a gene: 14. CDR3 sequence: CASSLGLAGGKPQGQFF. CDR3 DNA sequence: TGTGCCAGCAGCCTCGGACTAGCGGGAGGGAAGCCGCAGGGGCAGTTCTTC.

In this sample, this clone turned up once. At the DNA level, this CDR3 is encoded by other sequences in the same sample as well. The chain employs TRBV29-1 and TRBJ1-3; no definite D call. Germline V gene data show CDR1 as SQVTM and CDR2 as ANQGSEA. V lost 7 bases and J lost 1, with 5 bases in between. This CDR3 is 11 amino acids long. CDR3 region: CSGGSGNTIYF. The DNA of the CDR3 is TGCAGCGGAGGGTCTGGAAACACCATATATTTT.

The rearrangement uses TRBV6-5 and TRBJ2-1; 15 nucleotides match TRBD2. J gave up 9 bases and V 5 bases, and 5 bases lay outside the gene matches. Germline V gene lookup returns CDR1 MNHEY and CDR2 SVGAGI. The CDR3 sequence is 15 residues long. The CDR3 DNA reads TGTGCCAGCAGTCGGACTAGCGGGGGGGCGGGTGAGCAGTTCTTC. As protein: CASSRTSGGAGEQFF.

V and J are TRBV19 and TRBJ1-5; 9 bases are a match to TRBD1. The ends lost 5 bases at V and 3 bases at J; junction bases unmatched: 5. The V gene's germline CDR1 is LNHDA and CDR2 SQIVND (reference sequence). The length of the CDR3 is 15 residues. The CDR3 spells CASSPQGADNQPQHF. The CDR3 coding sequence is TGTGCCAGTAGTCCACAGGGGGCCGACAATCAGCCCCAGCATTTT.

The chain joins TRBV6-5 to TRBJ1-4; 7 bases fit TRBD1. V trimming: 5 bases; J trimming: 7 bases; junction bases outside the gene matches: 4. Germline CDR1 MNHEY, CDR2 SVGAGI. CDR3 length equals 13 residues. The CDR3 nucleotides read TGTGCCAGCAGTGGGAACAGGGGTGAAAAACTGTTTTTT. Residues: CASSGNRGEKLFF.

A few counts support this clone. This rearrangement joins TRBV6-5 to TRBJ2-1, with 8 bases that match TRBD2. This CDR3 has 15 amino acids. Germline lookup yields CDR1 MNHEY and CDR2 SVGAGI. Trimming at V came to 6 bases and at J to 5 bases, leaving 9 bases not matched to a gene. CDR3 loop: CASSPFGLANNEQFF. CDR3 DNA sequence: TGTGCCAGCAGCCCTTTCGGACTAGCAAACAATGAGCAGTTCTTC.

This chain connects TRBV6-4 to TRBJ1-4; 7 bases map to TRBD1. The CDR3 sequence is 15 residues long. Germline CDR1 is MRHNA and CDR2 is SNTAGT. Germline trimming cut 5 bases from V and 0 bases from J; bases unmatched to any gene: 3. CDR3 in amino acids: CASSPTGATNEKLFF. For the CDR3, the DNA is TGTGCCAGCAGTCCCACAGGGGCAACTAATGAAAAACTGTTTTTT.

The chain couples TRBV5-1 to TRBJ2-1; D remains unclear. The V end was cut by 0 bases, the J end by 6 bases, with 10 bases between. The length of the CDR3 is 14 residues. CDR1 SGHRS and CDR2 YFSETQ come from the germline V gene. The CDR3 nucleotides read TGCGCCAGCAGCTTGGAGGGTAACCCCAATGAGCAGTTCTTC. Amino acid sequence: CASSLEGNPNEQFF.